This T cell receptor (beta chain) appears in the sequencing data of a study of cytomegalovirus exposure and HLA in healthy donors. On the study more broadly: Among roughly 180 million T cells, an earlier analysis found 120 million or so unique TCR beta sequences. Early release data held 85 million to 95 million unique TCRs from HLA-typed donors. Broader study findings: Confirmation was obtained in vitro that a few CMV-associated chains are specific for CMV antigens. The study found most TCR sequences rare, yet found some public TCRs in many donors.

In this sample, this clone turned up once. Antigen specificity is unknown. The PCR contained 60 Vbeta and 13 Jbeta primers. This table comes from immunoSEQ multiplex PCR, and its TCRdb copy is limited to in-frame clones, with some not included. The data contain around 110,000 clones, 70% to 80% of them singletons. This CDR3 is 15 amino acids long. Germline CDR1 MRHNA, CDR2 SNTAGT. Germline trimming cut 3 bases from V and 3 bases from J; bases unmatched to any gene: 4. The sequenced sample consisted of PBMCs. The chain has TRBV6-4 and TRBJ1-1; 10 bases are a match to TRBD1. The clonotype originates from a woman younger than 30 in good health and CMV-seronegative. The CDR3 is CASSETGTGDTEAFF. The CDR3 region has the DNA TGTGCCAGCAGTGAAACCGGGACAGGGGACACTGAAGCTTTCTTT.